The T cell receptor (beta chain) described here comes from a study of CD8+ T cells in alopecia areata. Study-level information: Treatment of the treated patients consisted of oral tofacitinib, 5 to 10 mg twice daily. Tofacitinib ran 6 to 18 months, followed by 6 months off drug. General study findings and limits: In lesional scalp, particularly from alopecia totalis/universalis, clonality was higher than in normal scalp.

In each case, RNA was isolated and then reverse transcribed into cDNA as the sequencing template. The assay was immunoSEQ multiplex PCR, and TCRdb's table has in-frame clones only and misses some. This sample carries about 180,000 clones, over 55% of them seen once, and the ten largest clones take 1.7%. A remark on this clone: Antigen: not known.

The CDR3 is 16 amino acids. The germline V and J ends were trimmed by 5 bases and 7 bases, with 21 bases remaining between them. Germline V gene lookup returns CDR1 SGHTA and CDR2 FQGNSA. The sequencing used CD4+ T cells sorted from blood, collected at week 0. J is TRBJ2-1 and V is TRBV7-2; D tentatively fits TRBD1 or TRBD2 (6 bases each). This TCR was recovered from a human donor with alopecia areata. CDR3 DNA: TGTGCCAGCAGCGCCCTCTCGGGGGCAAGGGAGAATGAGCAGTTCTTC. Translation: CASSALSGARENEQFF.